This T cell receptor (beta chain) comes out of a study of ipilimumab plus nivolumab after autologous stem cell transplantation. TCRdb's copy holds only in-frame clones and misses some; the assay was immunoSEQ multiplex PCR. The data contain around 84,000 clones, 75% to 85% of them singletons. Trimming cost V 5 bases and J 5 bases, with 15 bases left between them. CDR1 is SGHAT, CDR2 FQNNGV, per germline. This CDR3 region has 14 residues. The sequence came from a male donor with diffuse large B-cell lymphoma. The specimen was PBMCs, collected in a trial of ipilimumab plus nivolumab as post-transplant consolidation. The chain is built from TRBV11-2 and TRBJ1-2, with D tentatively TRBD1 (5 bases). CDR3 in amino acids: CASSEVRGPYGYTF. In DNA, the CDR3 is TGTGCCAGCAGCGAAGTGAGGGGACCATATGGCTACACCTTC.